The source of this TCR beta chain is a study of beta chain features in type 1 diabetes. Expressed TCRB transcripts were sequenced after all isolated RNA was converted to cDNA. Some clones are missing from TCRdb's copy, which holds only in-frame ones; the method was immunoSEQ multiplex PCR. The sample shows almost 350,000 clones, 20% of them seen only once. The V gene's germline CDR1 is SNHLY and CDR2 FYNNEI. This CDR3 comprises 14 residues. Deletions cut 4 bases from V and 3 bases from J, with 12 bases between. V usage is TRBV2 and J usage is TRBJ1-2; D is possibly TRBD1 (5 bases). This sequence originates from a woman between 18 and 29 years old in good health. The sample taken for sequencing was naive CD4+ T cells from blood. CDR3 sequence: CASSARVRDYGYTF. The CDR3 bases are TGTGCCAGCAGTGCCAGGGTCCGGGACTATGGCTACACCTTC.